These T cell receptor beta chains were read from a single sample in a study of blood T cell repertoires in COVID-19. TCRdb keeps only in-frame clones here, not all; method: immunoSEQ multiplex PCR. Of 90,000 or so clones listed, around 88% were seen once; the top ten hold around 18%. The sequenced sample consisted of peripheral blood. All receptors come from a woman aged 55-69 years with COVID-19, enrolled during active disease. CDR3s include the opening cysteine and the closing phenylalanine or tryptophan. The order of the fields is J gene, clone size, V gene, D gene, CDR3 DNA, CDR3 protein. The D gene is left open where the match is weak. Not all rows give a size; the values are once, few, many and, for expanded clones, a class.

TRBJ2-7,NA,TRBV5-1,TRBD1,TGCGCCAGCAGCTTGGAATCCGGGACAGGGGTCTACGAGCAGTACTTC,CASSLESGTGVYEQYF
TRBJ2-2,NA,TRBV7-7,TRBD2,TGTGCCAGCAGCTTAGGGCTAGCGGGTACCGGGGAGCTGTTTTTT,CASSLGLAGTGELFF
TRBJ1-2,NA,TRBV5-1,TRBD1,TGCGCCAGCAGCTGGACCCGGGACAGGGCCGGGGGCTACACCTTC,CASSWTRDRAGGYTF
TRBJ1-2,NA,TRBV15,TRBD1,TGTGCCACCAGCATTGACAGGGACCTGGGCATTCATGGCTACACCTTC,CATSIDRDLGIHGYTF
TRBJ1-3,NA,TRBV28,NA,TGTGCCAGCAGTTTGTCACAGGGAGTAACCATATATTTT,CASSLSQGVTIYF
TRBJ2-3,NA,TRBV28,TRBD1,TGTGCCAGCAGTTTATCCACCGGGACAGTCACAGATACGCAGTATTTT,CASSLSTGTVTDTQYF
TRBJ1-4,NA,TRBV5-1,NA,TGCGCCAGCAGCCAGAACATTGGTGGGCCTGAAAAACTGTTTTTT,CASSQNIGGPEKLFF
TRBJ1-2,NA,TRBV5-1,NA,TGCGCCATCAGCTTGGCCCGCGCGGAGAACTATGGCTACACCTTC,CAISLARAENYGYTF
TRBJ2-3,NA,TRBV6-5,NA,TGTGCCAGCAGCCCCCCGGGGGTAGATACGCAGTATTTT,CASSPPGVDTQYF
TRBJ1-4,NA,TRBV7-8,TRBD1,TGTGCCAGCAGCCCCGGACAGGGTAGGGAAAAACTGTTTTTT,CASSPGQGREKLFF
TRBJ2-1,NA,TRBV5-1,TRBD2,TGCGCCAGCAGCCCCGCTAGCGGGAGCTCCTACAATGAGCAGTTCTTC,CASSPASGSSYNEQFF
TRBJ2-1,NA,TRBV3-1/TRBV3-2,TRBD1,TGTGCCAGCAGCCAAGGGTACCGGGCGCGGGCCCGTTGGGACAGGGCTTATGAGCAGTTCTTC,CASSQGYRARARWDRAYEQFF
TRBJ2-7,NA,TRBV6-5,TRBD1,TGTGCCAGCAGGACAGGGATGAGGGAGCAGTACTTC,CASRTGMREQYF
TRBJ1-1,once,TRBV5-1,NA,TGCGCCAGCAGCTTCGGGAGTCGGGCTTTCTTT,CASSFGSRAFF
TRBJ1-1,NA,TRBV30,NA,TGTGCCTGGCGGGGGTACGGGACTGAAGCTTTCTTT,CAWRGYGTEAFF
TRBJ1-5,NA,TRBV6-5,NA,TGTGCCACAGGTAGGGGGAACCAGCCCCAGCATTTT,CATGRGNQPQHF
TRBJ1-5,few,TRBV4-1,NA,TGCGCCAGCAGCCCACAATGGGGGCCCAATCAGCCCCAGCATTTT,CASSPQWGPNQPQHF
TRBJ2-1,NA,TRBV12-5,NA,TGTGCTAGTGCGCAAGGGGGTGCGGCCTACAATGAGCAGTTCTTC,CASAQGGAAYNEQFF
TRBJ1-2,NA,TRBV30,NA,TGTGCCGGCCGTATGTTGAGACAGGACTACTATGGCTACACCTTC,CAGRMLRQDYYGYTF